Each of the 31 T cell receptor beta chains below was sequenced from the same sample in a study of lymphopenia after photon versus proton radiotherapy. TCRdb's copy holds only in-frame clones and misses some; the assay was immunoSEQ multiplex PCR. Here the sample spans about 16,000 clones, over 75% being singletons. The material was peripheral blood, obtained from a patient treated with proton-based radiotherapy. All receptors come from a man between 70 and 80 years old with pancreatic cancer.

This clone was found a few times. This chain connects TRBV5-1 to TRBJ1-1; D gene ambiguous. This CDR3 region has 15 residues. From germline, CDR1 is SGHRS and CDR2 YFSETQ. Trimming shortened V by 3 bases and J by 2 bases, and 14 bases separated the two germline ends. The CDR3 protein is CASSSRPNLNTEAFF. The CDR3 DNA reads TGCGCCAGCAGCTCCCGCCCCAATCTTAACACTGAAGCTTTCTTT.

The CDR3 protein is CASSLPTDSNTEAFF. CDR3 sequence (DNA): TGTGCCAGCAGCCTCCCGACAGATAGTAACACTGAAGCTTTCTTT. The chain recombines TRBV7-9 with TRBJ1-1, with D perhaps matching TRBD1 (5 bases). Germline CDR1 and CDR2: SEHNR and FQNEAQ (reference sequence). V lost 5 bases and J 2 bases, leaving 15 bases between the germline ends. This CDR3 is 15 amino acids long.

CDR3 in amino acids: CAWSGRQGWDQPQHF. The CDR3 coding sequence is TGTGCCTGGAGTGGACGACAGGGTTGGGATCAGCCCCAGCATTTT. The V and J genes are TRBV30 and TRBJ1-5, with TRBD1 matching over 7 bases. Germline lookup yields CDR1 GTSNPN and CDR2 SVGIG (reference sequence). The CDR3 contains 15 residues. The J segment lost 5 bases and the V segment lost 1 base, leaving 8 bases of the junction unmatched. The complete variable domain, with remaining parts taken from reference TRBV30 and TRBJ1-5, reads SQTIHQWPATLVQPVGSPLSLECTVEGTSNPNLYWYRQAAGRGLQLLFYSVGIGQISSEVPQNLSASRPQDRQFILSSKKLLLSDSGFYLCAWSGRQGWDQPQHFGDGTRLSIL.

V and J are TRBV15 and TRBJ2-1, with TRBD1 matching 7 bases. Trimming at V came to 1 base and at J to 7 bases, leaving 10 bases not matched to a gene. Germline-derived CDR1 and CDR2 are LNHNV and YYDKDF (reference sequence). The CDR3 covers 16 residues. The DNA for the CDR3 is TGTGCCACCAGCAGAGTACAGGGGACCGGGAATAATGAGCAGTTCTTC. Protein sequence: CATSRVQGTGNNEQFF.

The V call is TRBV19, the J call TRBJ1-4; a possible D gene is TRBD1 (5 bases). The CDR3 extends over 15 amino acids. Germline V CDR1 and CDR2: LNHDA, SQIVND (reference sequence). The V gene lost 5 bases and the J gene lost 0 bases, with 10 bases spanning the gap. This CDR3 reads CASSDTGSTNEKLFF. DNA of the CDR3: TGTGCCAGTAGTGACACAGGATCAACTAATGAAAAACTGTTTTTT. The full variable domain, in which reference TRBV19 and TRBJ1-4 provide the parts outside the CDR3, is DGGITQSPKYLFRKEGQNVTLSCEQNLNHDAMYWYRQDPGQGLRLIYYSQIVNDFQKGDIAEGYSVSREKKESFPLTVTSAQKNPTAFYLCASSDTGSTNEKLFFGSGTQLSVL.

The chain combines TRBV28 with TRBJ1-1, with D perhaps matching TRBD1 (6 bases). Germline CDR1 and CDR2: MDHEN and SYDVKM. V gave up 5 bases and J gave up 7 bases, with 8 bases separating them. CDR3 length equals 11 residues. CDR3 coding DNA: TGTGCCAGCAGTCCCAGGGGTGAAGCTTTCTTT. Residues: CASSPRGEAFF.

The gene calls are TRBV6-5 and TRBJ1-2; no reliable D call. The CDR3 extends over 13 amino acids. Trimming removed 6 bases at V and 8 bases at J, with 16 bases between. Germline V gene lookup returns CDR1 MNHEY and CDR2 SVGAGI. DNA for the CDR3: TGTGCCAGCAGCCCCGTAGGTGGTGCGGGCTACACCTTC. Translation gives CASSPVGGAGYTF.

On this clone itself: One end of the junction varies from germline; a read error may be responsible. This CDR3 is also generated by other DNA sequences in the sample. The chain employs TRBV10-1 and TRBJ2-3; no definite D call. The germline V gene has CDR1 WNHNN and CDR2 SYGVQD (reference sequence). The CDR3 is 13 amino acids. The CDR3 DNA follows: TGCGCCAGTAGTGAGCCGGGCACAGATACGCAGTATTTT. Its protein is CASSEPGTDTQYF.

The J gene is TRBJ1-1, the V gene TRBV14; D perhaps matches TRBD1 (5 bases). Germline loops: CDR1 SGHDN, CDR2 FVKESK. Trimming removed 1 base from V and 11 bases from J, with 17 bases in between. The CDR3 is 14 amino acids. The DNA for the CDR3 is TGTGCCAGCAGCCAAGTTCCAGGGTCGCTTAATGCTTTCTTT. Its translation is CASSQVPGSLNAFF.

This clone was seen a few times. CDR3 coding DNA: TGTGCCAGCAGCATCGCCGGGACTAGCGCGTTTTACGAGCAGTACTTC. It encodes CASSIAGTSAFYEQYF. The V call is TRBV21-1, the J call TRBJ2-7; the tabulated D call, TRBD2, remains unverified against the DNA. TRBV21-1 is given as a pseudogene. This CDR3 has 16 amino acids.

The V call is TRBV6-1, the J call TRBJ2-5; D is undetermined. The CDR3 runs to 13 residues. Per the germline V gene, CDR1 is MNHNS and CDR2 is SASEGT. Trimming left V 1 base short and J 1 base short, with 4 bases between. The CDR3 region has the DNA TGTGCCAGCAGTGAAGTCGGCCAAGAGACCCAGTACTTC. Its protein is CASSEVGQETQYF.

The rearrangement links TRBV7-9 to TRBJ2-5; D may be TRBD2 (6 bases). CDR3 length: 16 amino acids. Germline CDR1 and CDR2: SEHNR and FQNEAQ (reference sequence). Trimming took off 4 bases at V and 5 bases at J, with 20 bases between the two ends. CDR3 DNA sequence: TGTGCCAGCAGCTCGGGACTGCCTTTCGTAGGCGAGACCCAGTACTTC. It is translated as CASSSGLPFVGETQYF.

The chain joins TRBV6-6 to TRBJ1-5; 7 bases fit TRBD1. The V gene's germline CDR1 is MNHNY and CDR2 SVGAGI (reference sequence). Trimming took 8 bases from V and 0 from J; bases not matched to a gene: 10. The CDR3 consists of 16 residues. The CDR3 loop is CASGWGQPYSNQPQHF. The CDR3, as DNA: TGTGCCAGCGGTTGGGGACAGCCTTATAGCAATCAGCCCCAGCATTTT.

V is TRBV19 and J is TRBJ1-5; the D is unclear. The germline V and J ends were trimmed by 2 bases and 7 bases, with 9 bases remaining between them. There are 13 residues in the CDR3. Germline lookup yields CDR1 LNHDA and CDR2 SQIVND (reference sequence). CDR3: CASSIRENQPQHF. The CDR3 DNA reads TGTGCCAGTAGTATACGAGAAAACCAGCCCCAGCATTTT.

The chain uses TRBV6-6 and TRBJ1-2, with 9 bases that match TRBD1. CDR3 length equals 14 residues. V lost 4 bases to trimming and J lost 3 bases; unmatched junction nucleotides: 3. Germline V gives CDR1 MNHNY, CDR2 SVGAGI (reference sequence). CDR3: CASSLQGADYGYTF. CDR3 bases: TGTGCCAGCAGTTTACAGGGGGCGGACTATGGCTACACCTTC.

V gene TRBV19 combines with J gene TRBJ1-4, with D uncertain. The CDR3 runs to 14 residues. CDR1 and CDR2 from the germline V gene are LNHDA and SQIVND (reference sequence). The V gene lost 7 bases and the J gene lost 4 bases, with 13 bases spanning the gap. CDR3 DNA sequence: TGTGCCAGTACCAACAGTGGCCGTAATGAAAAACTGTTTTTT. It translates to CASTNSGRNEKLFF.

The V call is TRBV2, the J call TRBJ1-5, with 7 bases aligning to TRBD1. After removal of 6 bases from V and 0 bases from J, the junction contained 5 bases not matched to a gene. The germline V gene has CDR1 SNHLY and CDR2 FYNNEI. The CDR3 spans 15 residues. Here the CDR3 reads CASRRGTDSNQPQHF. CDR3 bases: TGTGCCAGCAGGAGAGGGACAGATAGCAATCAGCCCCAGCATTTT. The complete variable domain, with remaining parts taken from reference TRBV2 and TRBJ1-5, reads EPEVTQTPSHQVTQMGQEVILRCVPISNHLYFYWYRQILGQKVEFLVSFYNNEISEKSEIFDDQFSVERPDGSNFTLKIRSTKLEDSAMYFCASRRGTDSNQPQHFGDGTRLSIL.

The CDR3 region has the DNA TGCAGTGCTAGAAACAGCCCTGAAGCTTTCTTT. Translation: CSARNSPEAFF. The chain links TRBV20-1 to TRBJ1-1, with D uncertain. Trimming cost V 2 bases and J 6 bases, with 7 bases left between them. The CDR3 runs to 11 residues. Germline lookup yields CDR1 DFQATT and CDR2 SNEGSKA (reference sequence).

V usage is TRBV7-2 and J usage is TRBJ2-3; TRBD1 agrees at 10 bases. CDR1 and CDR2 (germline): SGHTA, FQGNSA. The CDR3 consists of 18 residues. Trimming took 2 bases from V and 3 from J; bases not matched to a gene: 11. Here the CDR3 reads CASSLRRGTGVGTDTQYF. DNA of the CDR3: TGTGCCAGCAGCTTACGGAGAGGGACAGGGGTGGGTACAGATACGCAGTATTTT.

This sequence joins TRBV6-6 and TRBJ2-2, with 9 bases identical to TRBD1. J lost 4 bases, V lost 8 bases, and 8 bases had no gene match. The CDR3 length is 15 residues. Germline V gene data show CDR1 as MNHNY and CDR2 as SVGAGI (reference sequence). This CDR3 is CASRPGTGFTGELFF. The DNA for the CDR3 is TGTGCCAGCCGACCCGGGACAGGGTTCACCGGGGAGCTGTTTTTT.

The CDR3 coding sequence is TGTGCCAGCAGTGAGATTAGGAACACTGAAGCTTTCTTT. Protein sequence: CASSEIRNTEAFF. The rearrangement links TRBV6-1 to TRBJ1-1; D gene uncertain. CDR3 size: 13 residues. Trimming cost V 3 bases and J 1 base, with 6 bases left between them. The germline V gene encodes CDR1 MNHNS and CDR2 SASEGT.

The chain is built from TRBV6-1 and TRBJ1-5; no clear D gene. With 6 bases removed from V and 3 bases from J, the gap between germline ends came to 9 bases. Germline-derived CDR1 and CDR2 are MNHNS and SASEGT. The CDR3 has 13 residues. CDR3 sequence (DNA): TGTGCCAGCAGAGGTCATGTCAATCAGCCCCAGCATTTT. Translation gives CASRGHVNQPQHF.

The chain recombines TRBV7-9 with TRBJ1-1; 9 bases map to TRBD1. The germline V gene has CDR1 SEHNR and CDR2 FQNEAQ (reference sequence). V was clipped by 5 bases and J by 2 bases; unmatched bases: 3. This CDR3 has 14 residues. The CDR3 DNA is TGTGCCAGCAGCCAACAGGGGGCTAACACTGAAGCTTTCTTT. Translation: CASSQQGANTEAFF.

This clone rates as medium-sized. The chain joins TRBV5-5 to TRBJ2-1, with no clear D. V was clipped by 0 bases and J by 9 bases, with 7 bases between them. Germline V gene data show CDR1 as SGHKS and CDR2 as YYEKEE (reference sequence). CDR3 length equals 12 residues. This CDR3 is CASSLGAGEQFF. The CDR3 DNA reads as TGTGCCAGCAGCTTGGGAGCCGGTGAGCAGTTCTTC. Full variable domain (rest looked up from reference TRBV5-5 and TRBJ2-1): DAGVTQSPTHLIKTRGQQVTLRCSPISGHKSVSWYQQVLGQGPQFIFQYYEKEERGRGNFPDRFSARQFPNYSSELNVNALLLGDSALYLCASSLGAGEQFFGPGTRLTVL.

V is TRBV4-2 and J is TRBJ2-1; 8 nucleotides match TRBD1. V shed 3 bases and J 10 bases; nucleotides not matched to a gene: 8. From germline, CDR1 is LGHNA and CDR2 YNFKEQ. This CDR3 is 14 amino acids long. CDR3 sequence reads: CASSQPGQAPEQFF. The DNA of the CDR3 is TGTGCCAGCAGCCAGCCGGGACAGGCACCCGAGCAGTTCTTC.

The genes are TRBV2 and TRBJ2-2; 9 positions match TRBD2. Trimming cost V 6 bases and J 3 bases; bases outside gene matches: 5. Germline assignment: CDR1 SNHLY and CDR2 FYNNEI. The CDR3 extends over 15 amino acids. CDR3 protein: CASRGVAGDTGELFF. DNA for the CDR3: TGTGCCAGCAGGGGGGTAGCGGGAGACACCGGGGAGCTGTTTTTT.

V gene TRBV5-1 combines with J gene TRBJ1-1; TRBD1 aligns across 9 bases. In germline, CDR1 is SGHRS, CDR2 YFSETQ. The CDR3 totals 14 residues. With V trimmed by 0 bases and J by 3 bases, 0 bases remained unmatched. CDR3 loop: CASSLGTGDTEAFF. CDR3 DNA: TGCGCCAGCAGCTTGGGGACAGGGGACACTGAAGCTTTCTTT.

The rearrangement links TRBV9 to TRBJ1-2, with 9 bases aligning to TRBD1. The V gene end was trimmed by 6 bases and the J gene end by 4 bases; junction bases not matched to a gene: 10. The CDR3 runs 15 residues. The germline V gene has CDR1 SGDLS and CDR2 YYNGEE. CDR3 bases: TGTGCCAGCACCCTTGAGGGACAGGGTCTCTATGGCTACACCTTC. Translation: CASTLEGQGLYGYTF.

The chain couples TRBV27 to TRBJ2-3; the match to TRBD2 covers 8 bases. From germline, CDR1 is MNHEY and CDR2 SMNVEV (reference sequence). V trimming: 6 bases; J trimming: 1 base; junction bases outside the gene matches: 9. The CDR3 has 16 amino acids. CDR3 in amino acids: CASSWGTGGGTDTQYF. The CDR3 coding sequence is TGTGCCAGCAGCTGGGGTACCGGGGGGGGCACAGATACGCAGTATTTT.

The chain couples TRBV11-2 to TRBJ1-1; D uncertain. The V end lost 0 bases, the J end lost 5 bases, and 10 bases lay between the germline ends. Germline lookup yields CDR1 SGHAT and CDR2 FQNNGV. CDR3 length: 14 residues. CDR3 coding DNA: TGTGCCAGCAGCTTAGATCGGGTGAGGACTGAAGCTTTCTTT. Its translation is CASSLDRVRTEAFF.

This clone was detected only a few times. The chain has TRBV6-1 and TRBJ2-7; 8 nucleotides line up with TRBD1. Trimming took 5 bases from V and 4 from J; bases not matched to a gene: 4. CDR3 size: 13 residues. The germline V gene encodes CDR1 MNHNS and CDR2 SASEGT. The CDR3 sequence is CASSRDRGYEQYF. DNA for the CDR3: TGTGCCAGCAGTCGAGACAGGGGTTACGAGCAGTACTTC.